Sequencing of this T cell receptor beta chain was carried out in a study of blood T cell repertoires in COVID-19. The CDR3 has 18 amino acids. V trimming: 0 bases; J trimming: 0 bases; junction bases outside the gene matches: 10. Germline values: CDR1 SGHRS, CDR2 YFSETQ. TCRdb keeps only in-frame clones here, not all; method: immunoSEQ multiplex PCR. The data contain over 200,000 clones, more than 80% of them singletons. Sequences were obtained from peripheral blood. The receptor's source is a woman aged 25-40 years with COVID-19, enrolled during active disease. V and J are TRBV5-1 and TRBJ1-2; 8 bases map to TRBD1. Written as DNA, the CDR3 is TGCGCCAGCAGCTTGGCCGGTACCCGGACAGGGTCTAACTATGGCTACACCTTC. This gives the protein CASSLAGTRTGSNYGYTF.